A single sample is the source of the 12 T cell receptor beta chains below, sequenced in a study of early T cells in non-severe SARS-CoV-2 infection. Each CDR3 protein gets one entry after TCRdb re-called the 5' RACE reads with MiXCR. Of under 85,000 distinct CDR3 sequences in the sample, around 15% were seen once. The source material was whole blood. These receptors came from an adult who was a healthcare worker with PCR-confirmed SARS-CoV-2 infection or an uninfected control (not recorded which).

The chain couples TRBV9 to TRBJ2-1; 10 positions agree with TRBD2. The CDR3 has 15 residues. Germline-derived CDR1 and CDR2 are SGDLS and YYNGEE. The V gene end was trimmed by 0 bases and the J gene end by 6 bases; junction bases not matched to a gene: 3. This chain's CDR3 is CASSVEIAGGNEQFF. The CDR3 bases are TGTGCCAGCAGCGTAGAGATAGCGGGGGGCAATGAGCAGTTCTTC.

The gene calls are TRBV4-2 and TRBJ1-2; no clear D. Between the trimmed V and J ends, which lost 1 base and 2 bases, there was a span of 8 bases. The CDR3 totals 14 residues. Germline CDR1 is LGHNA and CDR2 is YNFKEQ. This CDR3 is CASSQGPLNYGYTF. CDR3 nucleotide sequence: TGTGCCAGCAGCCAAGGACCCCTCAACTATGGCTACACCTTC.

This clonotype was found many times. V is TRBV6-2 or TRBV6-3 and J is TRBJ2-2; a possible D gene is TRBD2 (6 bases). Germline V gives CDR1 MNHEY, CDR2 SVGEGT. V was shortened by 6 bases and J by 4 bases, with 15 bases between the two germline ends. The CDR3 runs to 15 residues. For the CDR3, the DNA is TGTGCCAGCAGAGAGACTAGTCGCGCCACCGGGGAGCTGTTTTTT. The encoded protein is CASRETSRATGELFF.

In its sample, this clonotype was seen many times. This chain connects TRBV29-1 to TRBJ2-1; D perhaps matches TRBD2 (5 bases). Germline loops: CDR1 SQVTM, CDR2 ANQGSEA. This CDR3 spans 13 amino acids. V lost 8 bases to trimming and J lost 0 bases, with 11 bases between them. CDR3 bases: TGCAGCTCTAGCCAGAGCTCCTACAATGAGCAGTTCTTC. Protein product: CSSSQSSYNEQFF.

This clonotype was found many times. The chain combines TRBV2 with TRBJ2-2, with unresolved D. V shed 8 bases and J shed 6 bases, with 13 bases lying between them. The CDR3 runs 13 residues. Germline lookup yields CDR1 SNHLY and CDR2 FYNNEI. CDR3: CASGLQEPGELFF. In nucleotides, the CDR3 is TGTGCCAGCGGCCTTCAAGAACCCGGGGAGCTGTTTTTT.

This clonotype appeared a few times. The chain couples TRBV4-1 to TRBJ1-1; weak D call: TRBD1 (6 bases). The CDR3 contains 16 residues. The V gene lost 2 bases and the J gene lost 8 bases, with 21 bases spanning the gap. Germline CDR1 is MGHRA and CDR2 is YSYEKL. CDR3 in DNA: TGCGCCAGCAGCCAATTCCACTCCGGGACACCGAGCGAAGCTTTCTTT. Translating it yields CASSQFHSGTPSEAFF.

This clonotype was seen a few times. The genes are TRBV5-1 and TRBJ2-1; D is undetermined. V dropped 3 bases and J dropped 5 bases, with 6 bases sitting between them. This CDR3 contains 12 residues. Germline V gene sequence: CDR1 SGHRS, CDR2 YFSETQ. The CDR3 loop reads CASSSTDNEQFF. The CDR3, as DNA: TGCGCCAGCAGCTCAACAGACAATGAGCAGTTCTTC.

This clonotype was seen only a few times. The chain recombines TRBV14 with TRBJ1-2, with TRBD1 as a possible D gene (6 bases). V lost 1 base and J 4 bases, leaving 7 bases between the germline ends. The length of the CDR3 is 13 residues. CDR1 SGHDN and CDR2 FVKESK come from the germline V gene. This chain's CDR3 is CASSQGRGYGYTF. The CDR3, as DNA: TGTGCCAGCAGCCAAGGCAGGGGCTATGGCTACACCTTC.

This clonotype turned up a few times. The chain is built from TRBV7-8 and TRBJ1-2, with D possibly matching TRBD1 (5 bases). The CDR3 covers 14 residues. Germline V lookup: CDR1 SGHVS, CDR2 FQNEAQ. V was cut by 2 bases and J by 4 bases, with 11 bases left in between. The CDR3 bases are TGTGCCAGCAGCTTACCGGGACGAAGCTATGGCTACACCTTC. Protein product: CASSLPGRSYGYTF.

In this sample, this clonotype turned up a few times. The CDR3, as DNA: TGTGCCAGCAGCTTGGAGGGTGCAAGCGAGCAGTACTTC. This codes for CASSLEGASEQYF. The chain links TRBV5-4 to TRBJ2-7; D is undetermined. The CDR3 is 13 amino acids. From germline, CDR1 is SGHNT and CDR2 YYREEE (reference sequence). V shed 0 bases and J shed 6 bases, with 10 bases lying between them.

At least ten counts were recorded for this clonotype. CDR3: CAISETPGTGSDEQYF. In DNA form, the CDR3 reads TGTGCCATCAGTGAGACGCCGGGGACAGGGTCGGACGAGCAGTACTTC. The J gene is TRBJ2-7, the V gene TRBV10-3; 9 bases are a match to TRBD1. V lost 2 bases to trimming and J lost 5 bases; unmatched junction nucleotides: 10. This CDR3 contains 16 residues. CDR1 and CDR2 from the germline V gene are ENHRY and SYGVKD.

This chain links TRBV7-2 with TRBJ2-3, with D possibly TRBD1 on 6 matching bases. Deletions cut 5 bases from V and 0 bases from J, with 12 bases between. Germline lookup yields CDR1 SGHTA and CDR2 FQGNSA. The CDR3 runs to 15 residues. CDR3 sequence: CASSPEGGSTDTQYF. CDR3 in DNA: TGTGCCAGCAGCCCCGAAGGGGGTAGCACAGATACGCAGTATTTT.